This entry lists 5 T cell receptor beta chains sequenced from one sample in a study of CXCR3-negative and CXCR3-positive naive CD8 T cells. Findings of the study overall: TRB CDR3s of CXCR3-positive naive cells were more hydrophobic than those of CXCR3-negative naive cells.

Their antigens remain unidentified. It was by 5' RACE with UMI labels that the TRB cDNA libraries were prepared. TCRdb re-called the 5' RACE reads and gives one entry per CDR3 protein, without DNA. This sample carries 5,000 to 6,500 distinct CDR3 sequences, with approximately 1.4% going to the ten biggest clones. Specimen: naive CXCR3+ CD8+ T cells from blood. As for subset: CD45RO-CCR7+CD27+CD95- naive CD8+ T cells expressing CXCR3 (TNR3+). These receptors were obtained from a human donor in good health. Some clones in this sample may be carry-over from other donors' samples.

The chain employs TRBV2 and TRBJ2-7. CDR3 size: 11 residues. The germline V gene has CDR1 SNHLY and CDR2 FYNNEI. CDR3 amino acids: CASSEYYEQYF.

Frequency places this clonotype as medium-sized. The chain recombines TRBV20-1 with TRBJ2-1; lacking DNA, the TRBD1 call made by TCRdb goes unchecked. The CDR3 totals 14 residues. Per the germline V gene, CDR1 is DFQATT and CDR2 is SNEGSKA (reference sequence). The CDR3 sequence is CSADRDRRHNEQFF.

Judged by frequency, this clonotype is medium-sized. The rearrangement uses TRBV7-2 and TRBJ1-1. This CDR3 has 16 amino acids. Germline V gene sequence: CDR1 SGHTA, CDR2 FQGNSA. CDR3 loop: CASSLGVNRVGTEAFF.

In terms of frequency, this clonotype is medium-sized. The CDR3 spells CASSLSDSNQPQHF. The rearrangement uses TRBV12-3 or TRBV12-4 and TRBJ1-5. This CDR3 has 14 amino acids.

This chain joins TRBV5-1 and TRBJ2-3. Germline V CDR1 and CDR2: SGHRS, YFSETQ. CDR3 length equals 15 residues. The CDR3 reads CASSLVSGFTDTQYF. Variable domain in full (rest from reference TRBV5-1 and TRBJ2-3): KAGVTQTPRYLIKTRGQQVTLSCSPISGHRSVSWYQQTPGQGLQFLFEYFSETQRNKGNFPGRFSGRQFSNSRSEMNVSTLELGDSALYLCASSLVSGFTDTQYFGPGTRLTVL.